This T cell receptor (beta chain) was observed in a study of blood T cell repertoires in COVID-19. In the study overall: Sites across the United States, Italy and Spain contributed samples from acute and convalescent COVID-19. T cells, B-cell-depleted T cells, or PBMCs provided the cDNA or gDNA that served as material.

Per the original data handling: For nucleated cells, counts were estimated from reference gene primer amplification. Some clones are missing from TCRdb's copy, which holds only in-frame ones; the method was immunoSEQ multiplex PCR. Clone size and V and J calls were adopted from that table, with D and trimming inferred from the DNA. The table records about 76,000 clones, 90% of them present only once. V gave up 8 bases and J gave up 4 bases; unmatched junction bases: 10. CDR1 and CDR2 from the germline V gene are MNHNY and SVGAGI (reference sequence). The CDR3 contains 14 residues. The source of this sequence is a man aged 50 to 59 with acute or convalescent COVID-19. The rearrangement joins TRBV6-6 to TRBJ2-7; 8 bases match TRBD1. The sample was peripheral blood. This CDR3 is CASRPRQGSYEQYF. The CDR3 region has the DNA TGTGCCAGCCGTCCACGACAGGGGTCTTACGAGCAGTACTTC.